Listed here are 17 T cell receptor beta chains from one sample, sequenced in a study of blood T cell repertoires in COVID-19. The method was immunoSEQ multiplex PCR; TCRdb's version includes in-frame clones alone and lacks a portion of them. The data contain under 250,000 clones, roughly nine tenths of them singletons. Sequenced material: PBMCs or T cells enriched from blood (not recorded which). The receptor set was obtained from a woman between 18 and 30 years old in a cohort exposed to, infected with or recovered from COVID-19 (not recorded which).

This chain uses TRBV11-2 with TRBJ1-1; no definite D call. CDR3 length: 14 amino acids. Trimming stripped 2 bases from V and 1 base from J, with 8 bases between. Germline CDR1 and CDR2: SGHAT and FQNNGV. The chain's CDR3 is CASSLNRGNTEAFF. The CDR3 DNA reads as TGTGCCAGCAGCTTAAACCGGGGGAACACTGAAGCTTTCTTT.

This chain connects TRBV3-1 (or the pseudogene TRBV3-2) to TRBJ2-5; D might be TRBD2 (6 bases). CDR1 and CDR2 (germline): LGHDT, YNNKEL (reference sequence). Trimming took 2 bases from V and 3 from J, leaving 7 bases between them. CDR3 length equals 13 residues. CDR3 coding DNA: TGTGCCAGCAGCCAACTAGCGAAAGAGACCCAGTACTTC. Encoded protein: CASSQLAKETQYF.

With respect to this clone: Distinct nucleotide sequences in the sample also encode this CDR3. The V and J genes are TRBV2 and TRBJ1-5; TRBD1 agrees at 8 bases. The CDR3 has 14 residues. CDR1 and CDR2 from the germline V gene are SNHLY and FYNNEI. Trimming cost V 4 bases and J 4 bases; bases outside gene matches: 3. The CDR3 bases are TGTGCCAGCAGTGTTCGACAGGGGAATCAGCCCCAGCATTTT. This translates into CASSVRQGNQPQHF.

The V call is TRBV29-1, the J call TRBJ2-3; D is unclear. The V end was cut by 3 bases, the J end by 8 bases, with 9 bases between. The CDR3 is 11 residues long. The germline CDR1 and CDR2 sequences are SQVTM and ANQGSEA. The CDR3 DNA is TGCAGCGTTGACCAGGAAAGTACGCAGTATTTT. Residues: CSVDQESTQYF.

The chain uses TRBV29-1 and TRBJ1-1; TRBD1 might be the D (6 bases). Germline lookup yields CDR1 SQVTM and CDR2 ANQGSEA. CDR3 length equals 12 residues. Between the trimmed V and J ends, which lost 4 bases and 3 bases, there was a span of 9 bases. The CDR3 nucleotides are TGCAGCGTTGGGAACAGGGACACTGAAGCTTTCTTT. Encoded protein: CSVGNRDTEAFF.

V is TRBV21-1 and J is TRBJ1-1. TRBV21-1 is a documented pseudogene. This CDR3 spans 13 amino acids. The CDR3 nucleotides read TGTGCCAGCAGCAAACCGGTGAACACTGAAGCTTTCTTT. Translated: CASSKPVNTEAFF.

The CDR3 nucleotides read TGCAGCCTTGGTGCGACTGAAGCTTTCTTT. This encodes CSLGATEAFF. The V and J genes are TRBV20-1 and TRBJ1-1; D is undetermined. Looked up from germline, CDR1 is DFQATT and CDR2 is SNEGSKA (reference sequence). The CDR3 runs 10 residues.

This chain connects TRBV11-2 to TRBJ1-1, with D hard to call. Looked up from germline, CDR1 is SGHAT and CDR2 is FQNNGV. The V gene lost 0 bases and the J gene lost 4 bases, with 6 bases spanning the gap. This CDR3 region has 13 residues. In DNA form, the CDR3 reads TGTGCCAGCAGCTTAGAGGCCCCCACTGAAGCTTTCTTT. Residues: CASSLEAPTEAFF. The complete variable domain, with remaining parts taken from reference TRBV11-2 and TRBJ1-1, reads EAGVAQSPRYKIIEKRQSVAFWCNPISGHATLYWYQQILGQGPKLLIQFQNNGVVDDSQLPKDRFSAERLKGVDSTLKIQPAKLEDSAVYLCASSLEAPTEAFFGQGTRLTVV.

The chain couples TRBV3-1 (or the pseudogene TRBV3-2) to TRBJ1-5; D is possibly TRBD1 (6 bases). Trimming stripped 3 bases from V and 4 bases from J, with 7 bases between. The CDR3 spans 13 residues. The germline V gene encodes CDR1 LGHDT and CDR2 YNNKEL (reference sequence). The CDR3 nucleotides read TGTGCCAGCAGCCACCAGGGGAATCAGCCCCAGCATTTT. It codes for CASSHQGNQPQHF.

The chain couples TRBV9 to TRBJ1-6; no clear D. The CDR3 runs to 15 residues. Trimming pared 0 bases from V and 7 bases from J, leaving 11 bases between. Germline V gene sequence: CDR1 SGDLS, CDR2 YYNGEE. CDR3 in DNA: TGTGCCAGCAGCGTAGCCGGGTTTGGGAATTCACCCCTCCACTTT. This translates into CASSVAGFGNSPLHF.

The CDR3 loop is CASTIPGQGVTEAFF. CDR3 sequence (DNA): TGTGCCAGCACCATCCCAGGACAGGGGGTAACTGAAGCTTTCTTT. J is TRBJ1-1 and V is TRBV25-1; TRBD1 matches at 10 bases. J gave up 5 bases and V 7 bases, and 10 bases lay outside the gene matches. CDR3 size: 15 residues. Germline V gene lookup returns CDR1 MGHDK and CDR2 SYGVNS.

The rearrangement uses TRBV5-6 and TRBJ2-2; D may be TRBD1 (6 bases). The CDR3 is 15 amino acids. Germline V lookup: CDR1 SGHDT, CDR2 YYEEEE. Trimming took off 2 bases at V and 4 bases at J, with 12 bases between the two ends. The CDR3: CASSLQGFSTGELFF. The DNA of the CDR3 is TGTGCCAGCAGCTTACAGGGTTTCAGCACCGGGGAGCTGTTTTTT.

This chain connects TRBV6-5 to TRBJ2-5, with 7 bases lining up with TRBD2. CDR3 length: 14 residues. V lost 6 bases and J lost 0; bases outside the gene matches: 4. Per germline, CDR1 MNHEY and CDR2 SVGAGI. DNA of the CDR3: TGTGCCAGCAGGTGGCTAGCGGACCAAGAGACCCAGTACTTC. It codes for CASRWLADQETQYF.

The chain uses TRBV6-5 and TRBJ2-7; D is unclear. Germline V gene lookup returns CDR1 MNHEY and CDR2 SVGAGI. Trimming shortened V by 7 bases and J by 0 bases, and 10 bases separated the two germline ends. The CDR3 runs 13 residues. CDR3 loop: CASKKQSSYEQYF. The CDR3 nucleotides read TGTGCCAGCAAGAAACAGAGCTCCTACGAGCAGTACTTC.

V is TRBV4-1 and J is TRBJ1-1, with a weak D call TRBD1 (6 bases). This CDR3 is 17 amino acids long. Germline values: CDR1 MGHRA, CDR2 YSYEKL. V was shortened by 3 bases and J by 1 base, with 18 bases between the two germline ends. The CDR3 DNA is TGCGCCAGCAGCCAGGAAGGGACACCAGGGAGGAACACTGAAGCTTTCTTT. It encodes CASSQEGTPGRNTEAFF.

This rearrangement joins TRBV5-6 to TRBJ2-7, with TRBD1 as a possible D gene (5 bases). CDR1 is SGHDT, CDR2 YYEEEE, per germline. The CDR3 sequence is 13 residues long. The V end was cut by 3 bases, the J end by 6 bases, with 13 bases between. The CDR3 bases are TGTGCCAGCAGCTCGGCCAGGGCTGGCGAGCAGTACTTC. Its protein product is CASSSARAGEQYF.

The sample holds a few counts of this clone. The CDR3 region is CASSSRRTANYGYTF. CDR3 coding DNA: TGTGCCAGCAGTTCACGTAGGACAGCTAACTATGGCTACACCTTC. The V call is TRBV6-5, the J call TRBJ1-2; possible D gene TRBD1, 6 bases. The length of the CDR3 is 15 residues. In germline, CDR1 is MNHEY, CDR2 SVGAGI. The V end lost 4 bases, the J end lost 0 bases, and 12 bases lay between the germline ends.